This passage covers 21 T cell receptor beta chains from one sample sequenced in a study of shared clonotypes between healthy human individuals. The table came from immunoSEQ multiplex PCR; TCRdb's copy has only in-frame clones and leaves some out. The sample has around 700,000 clones, approximately 79% seen once; the top ten hold approximately 1.8%. Sequenced sample: memory CD4+ T cells sorted from blood. Documented subset: CD45RA-negative fraction. These receptors all come from a woman aged 25 to 39 in good health.

This clone was seen a handful of times. CDR3 residues: CASSEPGVRDEQFF. The CDR3 nucleotides are TGTGCCAGCAGTGAACCGGGGGTCCGGGATGAGCAGTTCTTC. This sequence joins TRBV2 and TRBJ2-1; a weak D match, TRBD2 (6 bases). Germline V gives CDR1 SNHLY, CDR2 FYNNEI. V lost 2 bases and J 8 bases, leaving 13 bases between the germline ends. CDR3 length: 14 amino acids.

The table lists this clone with a few counts. Other DNA sequences in the same sample also yield this CDR3. This rearrangement joins TRBV7-9 to TRBJ1-1; D remains unclear. Germline CDR1 SEHNR, CDR2 FQNEAQ (reference sequence). The CDR3 is 15 amino acids. V lost 5 bases and J 0 bases, leaving 13 bases between the germline ends. The CDR3 DNA follows: TGTGCCAGCAGCCCACCCCGGGCGGTGAACACTGAAGCTTTCTTT. Its protein is CASSPPRAVNTEAFF.

V and J are TRBV2 and TRBJ2-3; 10 nucleotides line up with TRBD2. The CDR3 is 15 residues long. Germline-derived CDR1 and CDR2 are SNHLY and FYNNEI. V lost 2 bases, J lost 2 bases, and 1 base stayed unmatched. This CDR3 is CASSELAGVTDTQYF. The CDR3 nucleotides are TGTGCCAGCAGTGAACTAGCGGGAGTCACAGATACGCAGTATTTT.

V is TRBV5-1 and J is TRBJ2-1; D is unclear. Trimming pared 0 bases from V and 6 bases from J, leaving 4 bases between. Per the germline V gene, CDR1 is SGHRS and CDR2 is YFSETQ. This CDR3 contains 12 residues. CDR3 coding DNA: TGCGCCAGCAGCTTGGGAGGCAATGAGCAGTTCTTC. It is translated as CASSLGGNEQFF.

J is TRBJ2-2 and V is TRBV7-6, with 7 bases lining up with TRBD2. The length of the CDR3 is 15 residues. Germline lookup yields CDR1 SGHVS and CDR2 FNYEAQ. J lost 1 base, V lost 8 bases, and 7 bases had no gene match. For the CDR3, the DNA is TGTGCCAGCGGAACGGCGGGAGTGAACACCGGGGAGCTGTTTTTT. Translation: CASGTAGVNTGELFF.

The V gene is TRBV25-1, the J gene TRBJ2-5, with no clear D. The CDR3 spans 15 residues. In germline, CDR1 is MGHDK, CDR2 SYGVNS. The V end was cut by 3 bases, the J end by 11 bases, with 22 bases between. The CDR3 region is CASSESGGPQAEQYF. The CDR3 DNA sequence: TGTGCCAGCAGTGAGAGTGGTGGTCCCCAGGCGGAGCAGTACTTC.

This chain uses TRBV12-2 with TRBJ1-1. TRBV12-2 is a recognized pseudogene. The CDR3 consists of 14 residues. The CDR3, as DNA: TGTGCAAGTCGCTCTTTCGGGGGCGAAGCTGAAGCTTTCTTT. This encodes CASRSFGGEAEAFF.

This clone was seen only a few times. This CDR3 reads CASSLFAVPEFQYF. The DNA for the CDR3 is TGTGCCAGCAGTTTATTCGCAGTCCCAGAGTTTCAGTACTTC. This chain uses TRBV27 with TRBJ2-4; D is uncertain. V lost 1 base and J 11 bases, leaving 15 bases between the germline ends. This CDR3 has 14 residues. Germline V lookup: CDR1 MNHEY, CDR2 SMNVEV (reference sequence).

The V gene is TRBV7-9, the J gene TRBJ1-1, with 8 bases that match TRBD1. The CDR3 has 12 amino acids. Germline V CDR1 and CDR2: SEHNR, FQNEAQ (reference sequence). Germline trimming cut 5 bases from V and 10 bases from J; bases unmatched to any gene: 6. CDR3 in amino acids: CASSPNRGRAFF. CDR3 nucleotide sequence: TGTGCCAGCAGCCCAAACAGGGGGAGAGCTTTCTTT.

The chain joins TRBV11-1 to TRBJ1-2; D perhaps matches TRBD1 (6 bases). The germline V gene has CDR1 SGHAT and CDR2 FQDESV (reference sequence). The CDR3 covers 16 residues. Trimming removed 4 bases from V and 3 bases from J, with 18 bases in between. The CDR3 DNA is TGTGCCAGCAGCTCCGACGGAAGGGGGAGAGACTATGGCTACACCTTC. This codes for CASSSDGRGRDYGYTF.

In DNA form, the CDR3 reads TGTGCCAGCAGTGACAGTGGATTTGAGCAGTTCTTC. As protein: CASSDSGFEQFF. The rearrangement links TRBV6-1 to TRBJ2-1; no clear D. The CDR3 is 12 residues long. The V gene lost 3 bases and the J gene lost 9 bases, with 9 bases spanning the gap. The germline CDR1 and CDR2 sequences are MNHNS and SASEGT.

The V call is TRBV7-8, the J call TRBJ2-1, with a tentative D call TRBD2 (6 bases). V shed 0 bases and J shed 9 bases, with 12 bases lying between them. The CDR3 spans 14 residues. Germline V gene lookup returns CDR1 SGHVS and CDR2 FQNEAQ. CDR3 region: CASSLAGGVPEQFF. In nucleotides, the CDR3 is TGTGCCAGCAGCTTAGCGGGCGGGGTTCCTGAGCAGTTCTTC.

The chain carries TRBV5-1 and TRBJ2-3; 12 nucleotides match TRBD2. V lost 4 bases and J lost 3; bases outside the gene matches: 6. The CDR3 runs to 16 residues. Germline V gene sequence: CDR1 SGHRS, CDR2 YFSETQ. The CDR3 reads CASSPRLAGETDTQYF. CDR3 DNA: TGCGCCAGCAGCCCCCGACTAGCGGGAGAGACAGATACGCAGTATTTT.

The chain recombines TRBV6-1 with TRBJ2-7, with 12 positions matching TRBD1. Germline V gene lookup returns CDR1 MNHNS and CDR2 SASEGT. V was clipped by 6 bases and J by 3 bases; unmatched bases: 6. This CDR3 spans 15 amino acids. The CDR3 coding sequence is TGTGCCAGCAGCGCCGGGACAGGGGGCCTCTACGAGCAGTACTTC. Protein: CASSAGTGGLYEQYF.

This clone was recorded a few times. V is TRBV9 and J is TRBJ1-4; weak D call: TRBD1 (5 bases). Germline CDR1 is SGDLS and CDR2 is YYNGEE. Trimming removed 4 bases from V and 0 bases from J, with 13 bases in between. This CDR3 has 16 amino acids. This chain's CDR3 is CASSLSRGATNEKLFF. CDR3 DNA: TGTGCCAGCAGCCTCTCACGGGGGGCAACTAATGAAAAACTGTTTTTT.

The J gene is TRBJ2-7, the V gene TRBV15; possible D gene TRBD2, 5 bases. Germline V gene data show CDR1 as LNHNV and CDR2 as YYDKDF (reference sequence). This CDR3 has 14 amino acids. Trimming left V 1 base short and J 2 bases short, with 9 bases between. CDR3 coding DNA: TGTGCCACCAGCAGAGCGGGAAGGCCCTACGAGCAGTACTTC. It translates to CATSRAGRPYEQYF.

To note about this clone: The sample holds other DNA sequences that translate to the same CDR3. This sequence joins TRBV28 and TRBJ2-7; 7 bases agree with TRBD1. Germline lookup yields CDR1 MDHEN and CDR2 SYDVKM. This CDR3 has 15 residues. Trimming took 5 bases from V and 2 from J; bases not matched to a gene: 9. CDR3 in amino acids: CASSPPGGGAYEQYF. Here the CDR3 DNA reads TGTGCCAGCAGTCCCCCAGGGGGTGGGGCCTACGAGCAGTACTTC.

The chain recombines TRBV18 with TRBJ1-2; D is ambiguous. The germline V gene has CDR1 KGHSH and CDR2 LQKENI. The CDR3 runs to 16 residues. Deletions cut 3 bases from V and 4 bases from J, with 18 bases between. The CDR3 here is CASSPGDGRSRYGYTF. In nucleotides, the CDR3 is TGTGCCAGCTCACCTGGGGATGGCAGGTCTCGCTATGGCTACACCTTC.

This clone was picked up a small number of times. The rearrangement uses TRBV5-1 and TRBJ1-4; a possible D gene is TRBD1 (6 bases). V was pared by 3 bases and J by 8 bases, with 11 bases between. Germline assignment: CDR1 SGHRS and CDR2 YFSETQ. The CDR3 consists of 13 residues. CDR3 sequence (DNA): TGCGCCAGCAGCTGGGAAACAGGGGAAAAACTGTTTTTT. It translates to CASSWETGEKLFF.

This clone was counted between two and nine times. The gene calls are TRBV30 and TRBJ2-2; D is uncertain. This CDR3 spans 13 amino acids. The germline V gene encodes CDR1 GTSNPN and CDR2 SVGIG (reference sequence). V dropped 0 bases and J dropped 4 bases, with 6 bases sitting between them. The CDR3 coding sequence is TGTGCCTGGAGTGTACAGTCCACCGGGGAGCTGTTTTTT. Amino acid sequence: CAWSVQSTGELFF.

This chain connects TRBV2 to TRBJ2-5; 7 bases align to TRBD1. The V and J ends lost 7 bases and 4 bases, in that order; junction bases with no gene match: 6. CDR1 and CDR2 from the germline V gene are SNHLY and FYNNEI. The CDR3 runs 13 residues. The CDR3 reads CASNRQGAETQYF. CDR3 in DNA: TGTGCCAGCAATAGACAGGGCGCAGAGACCCAGTACTTC.